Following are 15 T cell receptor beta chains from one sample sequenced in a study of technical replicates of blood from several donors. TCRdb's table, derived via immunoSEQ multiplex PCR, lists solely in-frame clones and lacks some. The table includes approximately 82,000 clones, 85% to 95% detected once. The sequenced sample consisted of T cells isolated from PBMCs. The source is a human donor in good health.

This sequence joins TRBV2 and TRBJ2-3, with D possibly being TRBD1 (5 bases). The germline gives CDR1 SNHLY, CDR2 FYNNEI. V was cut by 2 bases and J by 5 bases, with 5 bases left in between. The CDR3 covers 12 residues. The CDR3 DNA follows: TGTGCCAGCAGTGAACAGGGAGATACGCAGTATTTT. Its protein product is CASSEQGDTQYF. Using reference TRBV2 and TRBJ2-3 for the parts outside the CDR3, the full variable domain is EPEVTQTPSHQVTQMGQEVILRCVPISNHLYFYWYRQILGQKVEFLVSFYNNEISEKSEIFDDQFSVERPDGSNFTLKIRSTKLEDSAMYFCASSEQGDTQYFGPGTRLTVL.

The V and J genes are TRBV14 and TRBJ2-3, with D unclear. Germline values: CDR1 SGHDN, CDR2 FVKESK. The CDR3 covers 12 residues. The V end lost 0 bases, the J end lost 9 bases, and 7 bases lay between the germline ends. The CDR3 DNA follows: TGTGCCAGCAGCCAAGATCTCGGGACGCAGTATTTT. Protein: CASSQDLGTQYF.

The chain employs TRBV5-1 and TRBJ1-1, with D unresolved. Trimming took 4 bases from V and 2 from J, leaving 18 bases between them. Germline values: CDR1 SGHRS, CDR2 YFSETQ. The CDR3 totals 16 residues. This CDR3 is CASSHITGGGNTEAFF. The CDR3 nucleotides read TGCGCCAGCAGCCACATAACGGGAGGCGGAAACACTGAAGCTTTCTTT.

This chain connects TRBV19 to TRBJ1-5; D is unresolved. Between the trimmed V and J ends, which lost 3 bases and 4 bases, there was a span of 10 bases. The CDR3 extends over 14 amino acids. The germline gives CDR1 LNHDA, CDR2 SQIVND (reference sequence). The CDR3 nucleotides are TGTGCCAGTAGTATCTACGGAGAAAATCAGCCCCAGCATTTT. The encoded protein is CASSIYGENQPQHF.

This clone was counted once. The chain's CDR3 is CASSLVSGNTGELFF. CDR3 bases: TGTGCCAGCAGCTTAGTCAGCGGGAACACCGGGGAGCTGTTTTTT. The chain combines TRBV9 with TRBJ2-2; maybe TRBD2 (5 bases). The CDR3 is 15 amino acids. V was cut by 4 bases and J by 1 base, with 11 bases left in between. Germline loops: CDR1 SGDLS, CDR2 YYNGEE.

Written as DNA, the CDR3 is TGTGCCAGCTCACCGGACAGGACTTACAATGAGCAGTTCTTC. As protein: CASSPDRTYNEQFF. This chain uses TRBV18 with TRBJ2-1, with 7 bases aligning to TRBD1. From germline, CDR1 is KGHSH and CDR2 LQKENI. V was pared by 3 bases and J by 4 bases, with 3 bases of the junction left unmatched. This CDR3 spans 14 amino acids.

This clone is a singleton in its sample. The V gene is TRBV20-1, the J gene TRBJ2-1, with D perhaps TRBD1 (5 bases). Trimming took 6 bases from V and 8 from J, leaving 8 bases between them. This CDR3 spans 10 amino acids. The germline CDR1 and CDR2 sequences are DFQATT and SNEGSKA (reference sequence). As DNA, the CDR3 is TGCAGTGCAGGGGCTTATGAGCAGTTCTTC. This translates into CSAGAYEQFF.

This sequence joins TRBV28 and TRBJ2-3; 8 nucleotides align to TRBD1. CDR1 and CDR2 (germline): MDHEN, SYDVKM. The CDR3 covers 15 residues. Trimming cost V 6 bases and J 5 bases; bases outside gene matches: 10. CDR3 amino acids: CASSSADRGIDTQYF. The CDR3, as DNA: TGTGCCAGCAGCTCCGCCGACAGGGGTATAGATACGCAGTATTTT.

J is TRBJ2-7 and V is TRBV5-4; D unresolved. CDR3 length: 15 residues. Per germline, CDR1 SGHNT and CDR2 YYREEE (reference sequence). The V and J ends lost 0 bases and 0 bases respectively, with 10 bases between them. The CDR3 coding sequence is TGTGCCAGCAGCTTGGTAGATGGTAGCTCCTACGAGCAGTACTTC. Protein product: CASSLVDGSSYEQYF.

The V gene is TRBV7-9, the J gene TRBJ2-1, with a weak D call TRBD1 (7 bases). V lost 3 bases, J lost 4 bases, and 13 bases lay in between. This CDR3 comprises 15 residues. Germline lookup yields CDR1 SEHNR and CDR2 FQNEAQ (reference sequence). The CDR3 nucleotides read TGTGCCAGCAGCTTTGGAGGGGGCAAGTACAATGAGCAGTTCTTC. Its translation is CASSFGGGKYNEQFF.

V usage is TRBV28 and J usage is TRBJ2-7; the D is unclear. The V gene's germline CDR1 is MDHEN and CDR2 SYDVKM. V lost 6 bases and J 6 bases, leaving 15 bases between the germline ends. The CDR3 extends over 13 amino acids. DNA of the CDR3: TGTGCCAGCAGCCTCCCGACCGGGTTCGAGCAGTACTTC. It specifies CASSLPTGFEQYF.

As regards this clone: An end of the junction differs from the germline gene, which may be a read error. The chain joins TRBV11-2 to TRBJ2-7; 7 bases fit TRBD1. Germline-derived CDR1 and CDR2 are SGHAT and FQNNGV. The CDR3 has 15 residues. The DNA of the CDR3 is TGTGCCAGCACCTTACGCGGAGAGGGGGCTTACGAGCAGTACTTC. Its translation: CASTLRGEGAYEQYF. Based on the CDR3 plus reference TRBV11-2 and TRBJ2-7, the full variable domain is EAGVAQSPRYKIIEKRQSVAFWCNPISGHATLYWYQQILGQGPKLLIQFQNNGVVDDSQLPKDRFSAERLKGVDSTLKIQPAKLEDSAVYLCASTLRGEGAYEQYFGPGTRLTVT.

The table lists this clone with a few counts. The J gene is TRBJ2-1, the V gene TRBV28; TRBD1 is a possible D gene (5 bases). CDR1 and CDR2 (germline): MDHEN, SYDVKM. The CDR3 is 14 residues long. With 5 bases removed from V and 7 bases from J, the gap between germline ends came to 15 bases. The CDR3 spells CASSRRQGRNEQFF. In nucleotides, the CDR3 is TGTGCCAGCAGTAGACGCCAGGGTAGGAATGAGCAGTTCTTC.

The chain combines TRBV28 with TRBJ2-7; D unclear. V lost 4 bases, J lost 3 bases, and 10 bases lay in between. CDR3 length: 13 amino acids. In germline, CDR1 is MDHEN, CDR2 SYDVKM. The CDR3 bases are TGTGCCAGCAGTTCGAACTCGGGCTACGAGCAGTACTTC. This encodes CASSSNSGYEQYF. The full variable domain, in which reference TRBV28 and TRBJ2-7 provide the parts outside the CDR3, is DVKVTQSSRYLVKRTGEKVFLECVQDMDHENMFWYRQDPGLGLRLIYFSYDVKMKEKGDIPEGYSVSREKKERFSLILESASTNQTSMYLCASSSNSGYEQYFGPGTRLTVT.

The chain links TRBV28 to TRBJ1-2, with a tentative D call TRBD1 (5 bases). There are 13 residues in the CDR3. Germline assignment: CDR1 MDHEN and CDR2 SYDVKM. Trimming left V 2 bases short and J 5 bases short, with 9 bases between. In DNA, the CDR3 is TGTGCCAGCAGTTTAGGAGGGGCTTATGGCTACACCTTC. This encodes CASSLGGAYGYTF.